This T cell receptor (beta chain) was recovered during a study of blood T cell repertoires in COVID-19. Study-wide background: Samples came from the United States, Italy and Spain, spanning acute and convalescent COVID-19. PBMCs, B-cell-depleted T cells, or T cells were the source of the cDNA or gDNA that made up the material.

This clone was observed a few times. Original handling: Reference gene primer amplification gave estimated nucleated cell counts. Method: immunoSEQ multiplex PCR; TCRdb's copy keeps in-frame clones and lacks some. Clone size and V and J calls were adopted from that table, with D and trimming inferred from the DNA. Of about 210,000 clones in the sample, 75% to 90% were seen once. V lost 3 bases and J 6 bases, leaving 4 bases between the germline ends. The CDR3 is 11 amino acids. Germline values: CDR1 KGHDR, CDR2 SFDVKD. This receptor was obtained from a woman aged 40 to 49 with acute or convalescent COVID-19. The gene calls are TRBV24-1 and TRBJ1-2; D unresolved. Sequencing was carried out using peripheral blood. The CDR3: CATSDQDGYTF. The DNA of the CDR3 is TGTGCCACCAGTGATCAGGATGGCTACACCTTC.